Sequencing of this T cell receptor (beta chain) was carried out in a study of regulatory T cells in long-lasting Graves disease. Unmatched junction bases numbered 13, after V lost 7 bases and J lost 7 bases. Germline V gene sequence: CDR1 SNHLY, CDR2 FYNNEI. The CDR3 extends over 16 amino acids. The time point: newly diagnosed GD, antithyroid drugs for less than 3 months. PBMC RNA served as the TCR library source. This clonotype was seen ten or more times. Antigen: not known. Overall study findings and caveats: Less diverse TCR repertoires were seen in persistent Graves' patients than in newly diagnosed ones. Persistent disease samples used TRBV28, TRBJ1-2 and TRBJ2-5 preferentially.

In building TCR beta libraries, iRepertoire HTBI primers were used together with Arm-PCR of CDR3 regions. TCRdb analysed the multiplex PCR reads with MiXCR anew, one entry per CDR3 protein. The sample carries roughly 440,000 distinct CDR3 sequences, roughly 15% recorded once. These data also formed part of another study, on T cells in Graves' hyperthyroidism and ophthalmopathy. That source notes: HTBI primers were used for first-round RT-PCR of the TCR CDR3.

The rearrangement joins TRBV2 to TRBJ2-1, with TRBD2 matching 10 bases. This specimen was peripheral blood mononuclear cells (PBMCs), taken at new diagnosis, from a patient treated with antithyroid drugs. This TCR was recovered from a woman aged 18 to 35 with Graves disease. The CDR3 region has the DNA TGTGCCAGCATTAAAGCGGGAGGGCAATCTTCAAATGAGCAGTTCTTC. Its protein product is CASIKAGGQSSNEQFF. The whole variable domain, remainder taken from reference TRBV2 and TRBJ2-1, is EPEVTQTPSHQVTQMGQEVILRCVPISNHLYFYWYRQILGQKVEFLVSFYNNEISEKSEIFDDQFSVERPDGSNFTLKIRSTKLEDSAMYFCASIKAGGQSSNEQFFGPGTRLTVL.